This T cell receptor (beta chain) was profiled in a study of T cells in narcolepsy. Sequencing was performed with immunoSEQ multiplex PCR; in TCRdb, only in-frame clones are kept and a portion is missing. The sample contains fewer than 30,000 clones, roughly 86% of which appear only once. V was cut by 3 bases and J by 3 bases, with 15 bases left in between. The CDR3 length is 15 residues. The V gene's germline CDR1 is SGHRS and CDR2 YFSETQ. Study findings and constraints: Autoreactive HCRT-specific and TRIB2-specific clonotypes were marked in same-patient CSF-versus-blood CD4+ comparisons. Some memory CD4+ repertoires had no autoreactive clone sequences.

This clone was seen only a few times. Its antigen remains unidentified. This receptor was identified in a human donor with narcolepsy. The chain recombines TRBV5-1 with TRBJ1-1; unclear D gene. Sample: CD45RA- memory CD4+ T cells from PBMCs. For the CDR3, the DNA is TGCGCCAGCAGCTCGGATAGCGGCCAGTACACTGAAGCTTTCTTT. Translated: CASSSDSGQYTEAFF.